These T cell receptor beta chains were read from a single sample in a study of cytomegalovirus exposure and HLA in healthy donors. The table came from immunoSEQ multiplex PCR; TCRdb's copy has only in-frame clones and leaves some out. This table has 200,000 or so clones, 80% to 90% appearing once. The source material was PBMCs. The origin of the receptors is a woman in her 30s in good health and CMV-seropositive. Each CDR3 is given with its conserved first and last residue. Fields, in order: clone size, V gene, CDR3 length, D gene, J gene, CDR3 DNA, CDR3 protein. A D gene is named only where the DNA matches it firmly. Not every row has a clone size; where given, it reads once, few, many or a size class.

NA	TRBV4-1	16	NA	TRBJ2-7	TGCGCCAGCAGCCAAAGATTTAATGCCGGGGGCTACGAGCAGTACTTC	CASSQRFNAGGYEQYF
NA	TRBV7-9	19	TRBD2	TRBJ2-3	TGTGCCAGCAGCTACAAGACCGGAAGCGGGCTAGCGGGCGATCGTCCACAGGTTTTT	CASSYKTGSGLAGDRPQVF
NA	TRBV27	16	TRBD1	TRBJ1-2	TGTGCCAGCAGTTTATCGGGGACAGAGGGACTCTATGGCTACACCTTC	CASSLSGTEGLYGYTF
few	TRBV6-1	13	NA	TRBJ1-5	TGTGCCAGCAGTGTGACGGGTGATCAGCCCCAGCATTTT	CASSVTGDQPQHF
NA	TRBV5-1	16	TRBD2	TRBJ2-7	TGCGCCAGCAGCAGTACGCCTAGCGGGGCCCCCTACGAGCAGTACTTC	CASSSTPSGAPYEQYF
NA	TRBV7-6	14	TRBD1	TRBJ2-5	TGTGCCAGCAGCTCCGCAGGGGGCAGGGAGACCCAGTACTTC	CASSSAGGRETQYF
NA	TRBV7-9	13	NA	TRBJ1-2	TGTGCCAGCAGCATCGACAGTAACTATGGCTACACCTTC	CASSIDSNYGYTF
NA	TRBV5-1	14	NA	TRBJ2-1	TGCGCCAGCAGCTTCGGAGGAGCGGAGGATGAGCAGTTCTTC	CASSFGGAEDEQFF
NA	TRBV28	11	NA	TRBJ2-3	TGTGCCAGCAGTTTCCTAGATACGCAGTATTTT	CASSFLDTQYF
NA	TRBV30	14	NA	TRBJ2-7	TGTGCCTGTTTAAGTCCCGGAGGACGCTACGAGCAGTACTTC	CACLSPGGRYEQYF
NA	TRBV28	17	NA	TRBJ1-2	TGTGCCAGCAGTTTATCCCCCGGACAGCGGGACCTCTATGGCTACACCTTC	CASSLSPGQRDLYGYTF
NA	TRBV7-8	12	NA	TRBJ2-3	TGTGCCAGCAGCCCTGGAGCAGATACGCAGTATTTT	CASSPGADTQYF
NA	TRBV2	14	TRBD1	TRBJ1-1	TGTGCCAGCAAATTTGACAGGGAGAACACTGAAGCTTTCTTT	CASKFDRENTEAFF
NA	TRBV2	15	NA	TRBJ1-2	TGTGCCAGCAGTCCAGTCACAGGGTCCGGCTATGGCTACACCTTC	CASSPVTGSGYGYTF
few	TRBV19	14	NA	TRBJ1-3	TGTGCCAGTAGTGCCCGGTCGGCTGGAAACACCATATATTTT	CASSARSAGNTIYF
NA	TRBV28	17	NA	TRBJ1-5	TGTGCCAGCATTAAGAGGCCGTCGGAATATAGCAATCAGCCCCAGCATTTT	CASIKRPSEYSNQPQHF
NA	TRBV19	14	TRBD1	TRBJ1-5	TGTGCCAGTAGTCTAACAGGGGGCAATCAGCCCCAGCATTTT	CASSLTGGNQPQHF
NA	TRBV30	11	NA	TRBJ2-1	TGTGCCTGGAGGGACACCAATGAGCAGTTCTTC	CAWRDTNEQFF
NA	TRBV6-4	14	TRBD1	TRBJ1-1	TGTGCCAGCAGTGACTCGAGTCGGGACAGAGAAGCTTTCTTT	CASSDSSRDREAFF
NA	TRBV5-6	15	TRBD1	TRBJ1-1	TGTGCCAGCAGCAGGGAGGCAGGGGGCCGGGCTGAAGCTTTCTTT	CASSREAGGRAEAFF
NA	TRBV6-4	12	NA	TRBJ2-1	TGTGCCAGCAGTGTTGACCGGGGGGAGCAGTTCTTC	CASSVDRGEQFF
NA	TRBV27	14	NA	TRBJ1-2	TGTGCCAGCAGTTCAATTACAGGAACTCGGGGCTACACCTTC	CASSSITGTRGYTF
NA	TRBV7-9	12	NA	TRBJ2-2	TGTGCCAGCAGCAAAGCGACCGGGGAGCTGTTTTTT	CASSKATGELFF
NA	TRBV7-6	12	NA	TRBJ1-4	TGTGCCAGCAGTAGAAGGAGGGAAAAACTGTTTTTT	CASSRRREKLFF
NA	TRBV13	13	NA	TRBJ2-5	TGTGCCAGCAGCTTAGTACTGGAAGAGACCCAGTACTTC	CASSLVLEETQYF
few	TRBV5-1	14	TRBD2	TRBJ2-7	TGCGCCAGCAGCTTGATGGGGGAGGGGAACGAGCAGTACTTC	CASSLMGEGNEQYF
few	TRBV2	13	TRBD2	TRBJ2-1	TGTGCCAGCATGGTGGGAGGGTCCCGAAAGCAGTTCTTC	CASMVGGSRKQFF
NA	TRBV14	14	NA	TRBJ2-3	TGTGCCAGCAGCCCCCTTGGACAGTCAGATACGCAGTATTTT	CASSPLGQSDTQYF
NA	TRBV15	15	TRBD1	TRBJ2-7	TGTGCCACCAGCAGGCCGGGACAGGGGGCGGCCGAGCAGTACTTC	CATSRPGQGAAEQYF
few	TRBV4-1	14	NA	TRBJ2-7	TGCGCCAGCAGCCCTGGCAGCGGGTGGGACGAGCAGTACTTC	CASSPGSGWDEQYF
NA	TRBV30	13	NA	TRBJ1-2	TGTGCCTGGAGTGTGGGGGGGGATCATGGCTACACCTTC	CAWSVGGDHGYTF
NA	TRBV5-1	16	TRBD2	TRBJ2-1	TGCGCCAGCTCGGGACTAGCGGGAGGGAAATACAATGAGCAGTTCTTC	CASSGLAGGKYNEQFF
NA	TRBV30	13	NA	TRBJ1-4	TGTGCCTGGAGTGTAGGGGGGGGTGAAAAACTGTTTTTT	CAWSVGGGEKLFF
NA	TRBV9	13	NA	TRBJ1-2	TGTGCCAGCAGCGTAGAGGGTATCCGGGACTACACCTTC	CASSVEGIRDYTF
NA	TRBV19	16	NA	TRBJ2-5	TGTGCCAGTAGTATTGGTCCGGGAGCAAAGACAGAGACCCAGTACTTC	CASSIGPGAKTETQYF
few	TRBV6-5	14	TRBD2	TRBJ2-2	TGTGCCAGCACCACGCTAGCGGGAATCGGGGAGCTGTTTTTT	CASTTLAGIGELFF
NA	TRBV28	16	TRBD2	TRBJ2-1	TGTGCCAGCAGTTCTCCGGGACTAGCGGGAGTCAATGAGCAGTTCTTC	CASSSPGLAGVNEQFF
NA	TRBV27	13	TRBD1	TRBJ2-7	TGTGCCAGCAGTCCACGGACAGGGAACGAGCAGTACTTC	CASSPRTGNEQYF
NA	TRBV7-2	17	TRBD1	TRBJ2-1	TGTGCCAGCAGCTTATCCTCCGGGACAGGGTTACCCAATGAGCAGTTCTTC	CASSLSSGTGLPNEQFF
NA	TRBV5-6	14	NA	TRBJ2-5	TGTGCCAGCATCCCGTCGGGGGTAGGGGAGACCCAGTACTTC	CASIPSGVGETQYF
NA	TRBV6-6	14	NA	TRBJ2-7	TGTGCCAGCAGTTACCCGGACAGCTCCTACGAGCAGTACTTC	CASSYPDSSYEQYF
NA	TRBV7-9	17	NA	TRBJ2-3	TGTGCCAGCAGCCCAGTCCCCCCCTCGCGGAGCACAGATACGCAGTATTTT	CASSPVPPSRSTDTQYF